The 4 T cell receptor beta chains below were found in one sample sequenced in a study of T-cell memory formation after mild COVID-19. Using its own MiXCR run on the 5' RACE reads, TCRdb lists one record per CDR3 protein. This sample has around 250,000 distinct CDR3 sequences, with around 15% found just once. Sample: PBMCs or a T cell subset sorted from them (not recorded which). These receptors originate from a man younger than 35 who had mild COVID-19 (a few samples of this study predate the infection). Cell type and time point are not known.

The chain employs TRBV10-3 and TRBJ2-5; 12 bases are a match to TRBD2. This CDR3 spans 16 amino acids. Per germline, CDR1 ENHRY and CDR2 SYGVKD. J was trimmed by 3 bases and V by 3 bases; bases with no gene match: 5. CDR3: CAISDQLAGGKETQYF. The CDR3, as DNA: TGTGCCATCAGTGACCAACTAGCGGGGGGTAAAGAGACCCAGTACTTC.

V usage is TRBV18 and J usage is TRBJ2-7, with unresolved D. The CDR3 runs 14 residues. CDR1 and CDR2 (germline): KGHSH, LQKENI. The V end lost 3 bases, the J end lost 4 bases, and 13 bases lay between the germline ends. DNA for the CDR3: TGTGCCAGCTCACCGGGGATTGTGGAGTACGAGCAGTACTTC. Protein sequence: CASSPGIVEYEQYF.

The chain couples TRBV5-1 to TRBJ2-3, with D maybe TRBD2 (6 bases). The V end lost 4 bases, the J end lost 1 base, and 13 bases lay between the germline ends. The CDR3 extends over 15 amino acids. Germline values: CDR1 SGHRS, CDR2 YFSETQ. The CDR3 region has the DNA TGCGCCAGCAGCCGGAATAGCGGTCGCACAGATACGCAGTATTTT. This sequence encodes CASSRNSGRTDTQYF. Supplemented by reference TRBV5-1 and TRBJ2-3, the full variable domain reads KAGVTQTPRYLIKTRGQQVTLSCSPISGHRSVSWYQQTPGQGLQFLFEYFSETQRNKGNFPGRFSGRQFSNSRSEMNVSTLELGDSALYLCASSRNSGRTDTQYFGPGTRLTVL.

The sample holds many counts of this clonotype. The chain recombines TRBV6-5 with TRBJ2-7; 7 positions agree with TRBD1. Germline trimming cut 5 bases from V and 3 bases from J; bases unmatched to any gene: 4. The CDR3 consists of 13 residues. The germline CDR1 and CDR2 sequences are MNHEY and SVGAGI. CDR3 DNA sequence: TGTGCCAGCAGTAGGGGACAGAGCTACGAGCAGTACGTC. This sequence encodes CASSRGQSYEQYV.